A selection of T cell receptor beta chains follows, all from one sample in a study of blood T cell repertoires in COVID-19. Assay: immunoSEQ multiplex PCR; the TCRdb copy retains only in-frame clones and omits some. Of more than 250,000 clones detected, about nine tenths appear once; the ten largest clones hold 1%. The sequencing sample was made of peripheral blood. These receptors were obtained from a man in his fifties with active or convalescent COVID-19. CDR3s include the opening cysteine and the closing phenylalanine or tryptophan. Each record gives: J gene, V gene, D gene, clone size, CDR3 DNA, CDR3 protein. The D gene is left open where the match is weak. The size entry is marked missing in some rows and otherwise reads once, few, many or a size class.

>TRBJ2-2|TRBV5-1|TRBD1|.
TGCGCCAGCAGCCTCTATGGGACAGGCACCGGGGAGCTGTTTTTT
CASSLYGTGTGELFF
>TRBJ2-1|TRBV12-3/TRBV12-4|.|.
TGTGCCAGCCTCCGGGACACCTACAATGAGCAGTTCTTC
CASLRDTYNEQFF
>TRBJ1-6|TRBV28|TRBD1|.
TGTGCCAGCAAGGCAGGGGGCAATTCACCCCTCCACTTT
CASKAGGNSPLHF
>TRBJ2-7|TRBV7-9|TRBD1|.
TGTGCCAGCAGCTTTCGACAGGGGGCTAGCGAGCAGTACTTC
CASSFRQGASEQYF
>TRBJ2-7|TRBV5-1|.|.
TGCGCCAGCAGCTTGGATCTACAGAGCTACGAGCAGTACTTC
CASSLDLQSYEQYF
>TRBJ1-2|TRBV6-5|.|.
TGTGCCAGCGCTATGGAGGGGCTGAACTATGGCTACACCTTC
CASAMEGLNYGYTF
>TRBJ1-1|TRBV30|.|.
TGTGCCTGGAGGATTTCAGGTAGTGGCACTGAAGCTTTCTTT
CAWRISGSGTEAFF
>TRBJ1-4|TRBV5-1|.|few
TGCGCCAGCAGCTTGGGGCGACTCCCTTCAACTAATGAAAAACTGTTTTTT
CASSLGRLPSTNEKLFF
>TRBJ2-4|TRBV19|TRBD2|.
TGTGCCAGTAGTATTGGGCTAGCGGGAGGACTAGCCAAAAACATTCAGTACTTC
CASSIGLAGGLAKNIQYF
>TRBJ2-7|TRBV6-1|.|few
TGTGCCAGCAGTGAACTAGAGTCCTGGGAGCAGTACTTC
CASSELESWEQYF
>TRBJ1-1|TRBV19|TRBD1|.
TGTGCCAGTGTCGACAGGGGACGATCCACTGAAGCTTTCTTT
CASVDRGRSTEAFF
>TRBJ1-1|TRBV19|TRBD1|.
TGTGCCAGTAGACTCTGGACAGGGGCCGACACTGAAGCTTTCTTT
CASRLWTGADTEAFF
>TRBJ1-2|TRBV27|TRBD1|.
TGTGCCAGCAGTCCCGAGGCGACACAGGGGCTCTATGGCTACACCTTC
CASSPEATQGLYGYTF
>TRBJ2-7|TRBV6-5|.|.
TGTGCCAGCTATGCTCGACAGGAGCAGTACTTC
CASYARQEQYF
>TRBJ2-3|TRBV19|.|.
TGTGCCAGTAGTATCCCCGGGACACACGACACAGATACGCAGTATTTT
CASSIPGTHDTDTQYF
>TRBJ2-3|TRBV2|TRBD2|.
TGTGCCAGCAGTCATCGGACTAGCGGGAGGCCTCCATGGGGCACAGATACGCAGTATTTT
CASSHRTSGRPPWGTDTQYF
>TRBJ2-1|TRBV30|.|.
TGTGCCTGGACCGCTACCGTAGCGGACTTTTACAATGAGCAGTTCTTC
CAWTATVADFYNEQFF
>TRBJ2-1|TRBV2|.|.
TGTGCCAGCAGGAAGGGGCAAAACAATGAGCAGTTCTTC
CASRKGQNNEQFF
>TRBJ2-3|TRBV5-1|.|.
TGCGCCAGCAGCTTGGAGGGAAGACAGGGCACAGATACGCAGTATTTT
CASSLEGRQGTDTQYF
>TRBJ1-1|TRBV7-9|TRBD1|.
TGTGCCAGCAGCTTAGGTGGACAGGGGGCCACTGAAGCTTTCTTT
CASSLGGQGATEAFF
>TRBJ1-5|TRBV28|.|.
TGTGCCAGCAGTTCCGCCGGGGAGGGTCGGAATCAGCCCCAGCATTTT
CASSSAGEGRNQPQHF
>TRBJ1-3|TRBV6-5|.|.
TGTGCCAGCAGTACTTCTAGGGGGAATGGAAACACCATATATTTT
CASSTSRGNGNTIYF
>TRBJ2-3|TRBV7-9|TRBD1|.
TGTGCCAGCAGGCCGACAGGGGGCACAGATACGCAGTATTTT
CASRPTGGTDTQYF
>TRBJ2-5|TRBV7-6|TRBD2|.
TGTGCCAGCAGCTCCCGGACTAGCTTCATACAAGAGACCCAGTACTTC
CASSSRTSFIQETQYF
>TRBJ2-3|TRBV6-2/TRBV6-3|.|.
TGTGCCAGCAGTTGGGGCCTTCTTGCACATACGCAGTATTTT
CASSWGLLAHTQYF
>TRBJ2-1|TRBV7-9|.|once
TGTGCCAGCAGCTTATATTCGGGAGAGGGTGAGCAGTTCTTC
CASSLYSGEGEQFF
>TRBJ1-6|TRBV18|.|once
TGTGCCAGCTCACTCGAGCGTCCGAGCTCCTATAATTCACCCCTCCACTTT
CASSLERPSSYNSPLHF
>TRBJ2-7|TRBV27|.|.
TGTGCCAGCAGTTTCAGGGCAACGAACTACGAGCAGTACTTC
CASSFRATNYEQYF
>TRBJ2-3|TRBV30|TRBD2|.
TGTGCCTGGAGGAAGAAAGCGGGAGGCACAGATACGCAGTATTTT
CAWRKKAGGTDTQYF
>TRBJ2-7|TRBV7-2|.|.
TGTGCCAGCAGCTTAAGGAGACAGCTATACGAGCAGTACTTC
CASSLRRQLYEQYF
>TRBJ1-1|TRBV5-5|TRBD1|.
TGTGCCAGCAGTTATCGGACAGGGAACACTGAAGCTTTCTTT
CASSYRTGNTEAFF
>TRBJ1-2|TRBV19|TRBD1|.
TGTGCCAGTAGTCGGAGACAGGGCGGCTACACCTTC
CASSRRQGGYTF
>TRBJ2-3|TRBV18|.|.
TGTGCCAGCTCACCACCCAGGTTAGATACGCAGTATTTT
CASSPPRLDTQYF
>TRBJ1-4|TRBV5-4|.|.
TGTGCCAGCAGCTTGCGCGGTGGAGGAAATGAAAAACTGTTTTTT
CASSLRGGGNEKLFF
>TRBJ1-2|TRBV5-4|.|.
TGTGCCAGCAGATCACAGGGAGACTATGGCTACACCTTC
CASRSQGDYGYTF
>TRBJ2-5|TRBV23-1|.|.
TGCGCCAGCAGTCAATCCGGGTGCATTCAAGAGACCCAGTACTTC
CASSQSGCIQETQYF
>TRBJ2-7|TRBV4-1|TRBD1|once
TGCGCCAGCAGCCAAGGGACAGGGACCTACGAGCAGTACTTC
CASSQGTGTYEQYF
>TRBJ1-4|TRBV12-3/TRBV12-4|.|.
TGTGCCAGCAGTTTTGGGGGGTGGGAAAAACTGTTTTTT
CASSFGGWEKLFF
>TRBJ2-5|TRBV7-2|TRBD2|.
TGTGCCAGCAGCACGGGACTAGCGGGATGGGGAGAGACCCAGTACTTC
CASSTGLAGWGETQYF
>TRBJ2-2|TRBV10-3|.|.
TGTGCCATCAGCGTTGACAGGGGGCGGGCTAGCGGGATGAACACCGGGGAGCTGTTTTTT
CAISVDRGRASGMNTGELFF
>TRBJ1-5|TRBV19|TRBD1|.
TGTGCCAGTAGTCCAAGACAGGGAGGTCCCAATCAGCCCCAGCATTTT
CASSPRQGGPNQPQHF
>TRBJ1-2|TRBV6-1|.|.
TGTGCCAGCAGTGAAGCAGGGGGGGTTAACTATGGCTACACCTTC
CASSEAGGVNYGYTF
>TRBJ2-7|TRBV18|.|.
TGTGCCAGCTCACCACTTCACAGTACCTTAATGGAGCAGTACTTC
CASSPLHSTLMEQYF
>TRBJ1-1|TRBV7-9|TRBD1|.
TGTGCCAGCAGCTTAGGACAGGGTAACACTGAAGCTTTCTTT
CASSLGQGNTEAFF
>TRBJ2-1|TRBV5-4|.|.
TGTGCCAGCAGCTTGAATAGTCCGGTTAGCTCCTACAATGAGCAGTTCTTC
CASSLNSPVSSYNEQFF
>TRBJ2-2|TRBV5-6|.|.
TGTGCCAGCAGCTTGGCCACCGAGCGGCCGAACACCGGGGAGCTGTTTTTT
CASSLATERPNTGELFF
>TRBJ1-1|TRBV18|.|.
TGTGCCAGCTCACCACAGGGGGGGTACACTGAAGCTTTCTTT
CASSPQGGYTEAFF
>TRBJ1-1|TRBV6-5|TRBD1|.
TGTGCCAGCAGATCGACAGGGTCGAACACTGAAGCTTTCTTT
CASRSTGSNTEAFF
>TRBJ2-2|TRBV5-1|TRBD2|.
TGCGCCAGCAGCTTATATCTAGCGGGAGGCACCGGGGAGCTGTTTTTT
CASSLYLAGGTGELFF